This T cell receptor (beta chain) was recovered during a study of CD8+CD57+ T cells in acquired aplastic anemia. In germline, CDR1 is DFQATT, CDR2 SNEGSKA (reference sequence). The ends lost 5 bases at V and 2 bases at J; junction bases unmatched: 6. The CDR3 covers 14 residues. This clonotype showed up many times. Genomic DNA constituted the template upon which TCR beta VDJ and CDR3 profiling was performed. TCRdb passed the reads through MiXCR, listing each CDR3 protein once. The table lists under 350,000 distinct CDR3 sequences, around 60% of them singletons. V gene TRBV20-1 combines with J gene TRBJ2-7, with 10 nucleotides matching TRBD1. Specimen: sorted CD4+, CD8+, or CD8+CD57+ T cells (not recorded which) from PBMCs. This clonotype was obtained from a human donor with severe aplastic anemia or a healthy control (not recorded which). The CDR3 bases are TGCAGTGCTTATAGACAGGGGGCAGCCTACGAGCAGTACTTC. Encoded protein: CSAYRQGAAYEQYF.